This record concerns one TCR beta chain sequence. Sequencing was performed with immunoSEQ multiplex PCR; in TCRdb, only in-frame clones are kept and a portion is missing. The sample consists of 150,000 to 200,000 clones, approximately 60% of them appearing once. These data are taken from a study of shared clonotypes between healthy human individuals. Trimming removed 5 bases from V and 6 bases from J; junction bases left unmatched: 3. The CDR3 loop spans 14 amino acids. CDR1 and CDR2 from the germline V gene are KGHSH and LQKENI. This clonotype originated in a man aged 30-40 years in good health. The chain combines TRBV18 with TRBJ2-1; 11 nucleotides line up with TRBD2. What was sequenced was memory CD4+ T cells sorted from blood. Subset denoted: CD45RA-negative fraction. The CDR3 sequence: CASSSLAGVNEQFF. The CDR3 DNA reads TGTGCCAGCTCATCACTAGCGGGAGTCAATGAGCAGTTCTTC. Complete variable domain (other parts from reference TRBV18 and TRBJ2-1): NAGVMQNPRHLVRRRGQEARLRCSPMKGHSHVYWYRQLPEEGLKFMVYLQKENIIDESGMPKERFSAEFPKEGPSILRIQQVVRGDSAAYFCASSSLAGVNEQFFGPGTRLTVL.